These T cell receptor beta chains were read from a single sample in a study of shared clonotypes between healthy human individuals. Here immunoSEQ multiplex PCR was the method, and the copy in TCRdb shows in-frame clones only, minus some. The sample lists over 2 million clones, about 94% occurring once. Sequences were obtained from naive CD8+ T cells sorted from blood. These receptors all stem from a man younger than 35 in good health. The CDR3 runs from the conserved cysteine through the conserved F or W. D genes are given only for firm matches. The listing skips clone size in some rows; elsewhere it reads once, few, many or a size class.

v_gene	j_gene	abundance	d_gene	CDR3aa	CDR3nt
TRBV27	TRBJ2-7	.	TRBD2	CASSLLHPGLGNYEQYF	TGTGCCAGCAGTTTGCTACACCCGGGACTAGGGAACTACGAGCAGTACTTC
TRBV4-1	TRBJ2-1	.	.	CASSQTDGSYNEQFF	TGCGCCAGCAGCCAAACGGACGGGAGCTACAATGAGCAGTTCTTC
TRBV4-1	TRBJ2-7	.	.	CASSPNVQSSEQYF	TGCGCCAGCAGCCCAAATGTACAGAGCTCCGAGCAGTACTTC
TRBV2	TRBJ1-1	.	.	CASSDPVAASAFF	TGTGCCAGCAGTGACCCAGTAGCAGCTTCCGCTTTCTTT
TRBV5-1	TRBJ2-5	.	.	CASSLEGGYQETQYF	TGCGCCAGCAGCTTGGAGGGGGGTTACCAAGAGACCCAGTACTTC
TRBV5-1	TRBJ2-7	.	.	CASSLEYSQATGYEQYF	TGCGCCAGCAGCTTGGAATATAGTCAGGCCACAGGCTACGAGCAGTACTTC
TRBV19	TRBJ2-5	.	.	CASSTTTGTFQGAQYF	TGTGCCAGTAGTACCACAACCGGGACGTTCCAAGGGGCCCAGTACTTC
TRBV11-3	TRBJ2-2	once	.	CASSSEHGTGELFF	TGTGCCAGCAGCTCCGAACACGGGACCGGGGAGCTGTTTTTT
TRBV5-1	TRBJ2-7	.	.	CASSQDLVQHEQYF	TGCGCCAGCAGCCAGGACTTAGTCCAACACGAGCAGTACTTC
TRBV4-1	TRBJ2-7	.	.	CASSQDWGTESYEQYF	TGCGCCAGCAGCCAAGATTGGGGGACCGAGAGCTACGAGCAGTACTTC
TRBV9	TRBJ2-5	.	.	CASSEAGRQETQYF	TGTGCCAGCAGCGAGGCGGGACGGCAAGAGACCCAGTACTTC
TRBV13	TRBJ1-1	.	TRBD1	CASSPSQGAGLNTEAFF	TGTGCCAGCAGCCCCTCCCAGGGGGCAGGGTTGAACACTGAAGCTTTCTTT
TRBV7-6	TRBJ2-2	.	.	CASSTASGELFF	TGTGCCAGCAGCACAGCCTCCGGGGAGCTGTTTTTT
TRBV6-5	TRBJ1-1	.	.	CASSAQGLTEAFF	TGTGCCAGCAGTGCTCAGGGTCTCACTGAAGCTTTCTTT
TRBV5-1	TRBJ2-1	few	.	CASSLEVLSYNEQFF	TGCGCCAGCAGCTTGGAAGTCCTCTCCTACAATGAGCAGTTCTTC
TRBV10-1	TRBJ2-3	.	TRBD2	CASSEGTSGMDTQYF	TGCGCCAGCAGTGAAGGGACTAGCGGGATGGATACGCAGTATTTT
TRBV2	TRBJ2-5	.	.	CASSERFVAEETQYF	TGTGCCAGCAGTGAAAGGTTCGTGGCAGAAGAGACCCAGTACTTC
TRBV27	TRBJ1-5	.	.	CASSPIGTNQPQHF	TGTGCCAGCAGCCCCATAGGGACAAATCAGCCCCAGCATTTT
TRBV27	TRBJ2-1	.	.	CASSVLRESSYNEQFF	TGTGCCAGCAGCGTCTTACGCGAGAGCTCCTACAATGAGCAGTTCTTC
TRBV29-1	TRBJ2-5	.	.	CSVEDYPGPQAKETQYF	TGCAGCGTTGAAGATTACCCGGGACCCCAGGCCAAAGAGACCCAGTACTTC
TRBV30	TRBJ1-1	.	.	CAWTEGQAEAFF	TGTGCCTGGACCGAGGGCCAGGCTGAAGCTTTCTTT
TRBV4-1	TRBJ2-3	.	TRBD2	CASSQSSGGGWDTQYF	TGCGCCAGCAGCCAGAGTAGCGGGGGAGGATGGGATACGCAGTATTTT
TRBV27	TRBJ1-3	.	.	CASSLDGDSGNTIYF	TGTGCCAGCAGTTTAGACGGGGACTCTGGAAACACCATATATTTT
TRBV6-6	TRBJ2-2	few	.	CATLGVATGELFF	TGTGCCACTCTGGGAGTGGCCACCGGGGAGCTGTTTTTT
TRBV5-4	TRBJ2-7	once	.	CASSLDGGYSYEQYF	TGTGCCAGCAGCTTGGATGGGGGTTACTCCTACGAGCAGTACTTC
TRBV27	TRBJ1-2	.	TRBD1	CASSTGVSYGYTF	TGTGCCAGCTCGACAGGGGTCTCCTATGGCTACACCTTC
TRBV6-5	TRBJ1-6	.	.	CACRAGEDNSPLHF	TGTGCCTGCAGGGCAGGGGAAGATAATTCACCCCTCCACTTT
TRBV9	TRBJ2-3	.	.	CASSVGSSSTDTQYF	TGTGCCAGCAGCGTAGGCAGCTCTAGCACAGATACGCAGTATTTT
TRBV7-2	TRBJ2-7	once	TRBD1	CASSLPGGSYEQYF	TGTGCCAGCAGCTTACCAGGGGGTTCCTACGAGCAGTACTTC
TRBV19	TRBJ1-1	.	.	CASSIARGEAFF	TGTGCCAGTAGTATAGCCAGGGGTGAAGCTTTCTTT
TRBV12-2	TRBJ1-3	.	.	CASRLEGTAENTIYF	TGTGCAAGTCGCTTAGAGGGGACTGCGGAAAACACCATATATTTT
TRBV11-2	TRBJ2-2	.	.	CASSTGATGELFF	TGTGCCAGCAGCACCGGGGCCACCGGGGAGCTGTTTTTT
TRBV9	TRBJ2-7	.	TRBD2	CAGSGGRSREQYF	TGTGCCGGTTCCGGGGGGAGGTCTCGCGAGCAGTACTTC
TRBV2	TRBJ1-5	.	.	CASSGFTDSNQPQHF	TGTGCCAGCAGTGGTTTCACAGATAGCAATCAGCCCCAGCATTTT
TRBV4-2	TRBJ2-7	.	TRBD1	CASSQDPGTGKYEQYF	TGTGCCAGCAGCCAAGACCCCGGGACAGGTAAATACGAGCAGTACTTC
TRBV5-1	TRBJ1-1	once	.	CASSLSGGTEAFF	TGCGCCAGCAGCTTGTCCGGTGGCACTGAAGCTTTCTTT
TRBV30	TRBJ1-1	once	.	CAWGPGNTEAFF	TGTGCCTGGGGGCCAGGGAACACTGAAGCTTTCTTT
TRBV7-3	TRBJ1-1	.	.	CASSLGGDTEAFF	TGTGCCAGCAGCTTAGGCGGAGACACTGAAGCTTTCTTT
TRBV6-1	TRBJ1-5	.	.	CASSGSVYYQPQHF	TGTGCCAGCAGTGGTTCGGTATACTATCAGCCCCAGCATTTT
TRBV6-1	TRBJ1-6	.	TRBD1	CASSASGQDNNSPLHF	TGTGCCAGCAGTGCCTCCGGACAGGATAATAATTCACCCCTCCACTTT
TRBV7-2	TRBJ2-1	.	.	CASSLVTPAVAYNEQFF	TGTGCCAGCAGCTTAGTTACCCCGGCAGTTGCCTACAATGAGCAGTTCTTC
TRBV5-6	TRBJ1-6	.	TRBD1	CASSGGQGLYNSPLHF	TGTGCCAGCAGCGGGGGACAGGGCCTTTATAATTCACCCCTCCACTTT
TRBV28	TRBJ2-1	.	TRBD1	CASSRRDSSYNEQFF	TGTGCCAGCAGTCGCCGGGACAGCTCCTACAATGAGCAGTTCTTC
TRBV18	TRBJ2-1	.	.	CASSQLKSYNEQFF	TGTGCCAGCTCACAGTTAAAGTCCTACAATGAGCAGTTCTTC
TRBV7-9	TRBJ2-5	.	TRBD1	CASSPRDRGQETQYF	TGTGCCAGCAGCCCCCGGGACAGGGGCCAAGAGACCCAGTACTTC
TRBV5-1	TRBJ2-5	.	TRBD2	CASSRGVETQYF	TGCGCCAGCAGCCGGGGGGTAGAGACCCAGTACTTC